These 32 T cell receptor beta chains came from one sample sequenced in a study of HIV-infected patients and healthy controls. Reverse transcription used roughly 450 ng RNA and constant-region primers for alpha and beta. Using multiplexing indices, alpha and beta chain libraries were generated apart by chain-specific third strand synthesis. TCRdb re-analysed the 5' RACE reads in MiXCR, keeping a single row per CDR3 protein. This table holds 15,000 to 20,000 distinct CDR3 sequences, roughly 8.9% found once. Whole blood was used without fractionation, so all unsorted peripheral T cells were included. The sequenced sample consisted of blood. The receptors originated from an adult in good health.

This clonotype was recorded many times. This sequence joins TRBV7-2 and TRBJ2-5; perhaps TRBD2 as D (5 bases). The CDR3 is 13 residues long. The V gene's germline CDR1 is SGHTA and CDR2 FQGNSA. V was clipped by 4 bases and J by 1 base, with 7 bases between them. CDR3 DNA sequence: TGTGCCAGCAGCTGGAGGTTCCAAGAGACCCAGTACTTC. It specifies CASSWRFQETQYF.

This clonotype was counted ten times or more. The gene calls are TRBV20-1 and TRBJ2-1; D possibly corresponds to TRBD2 (6 bases). Trimming cost V 0 bases and J 5 bases, with 11 bases left between them. Germline loops: CDR1 DFQATT, CDR2 SNEGSKA (reference sequence). The CDR3 is 14 amino acids. The CDR3 spells CSARDLSGHNEQFF. The CDR3, as DNA: TGCAGTGCTAGAGATCTTAGCGGCCACAATGAGCAGTTCTTC.

This clonotype is labeled medium-sized. The V and J genes are TRBV12-3 or TRBV12-4 and TRBJ2-1; tentatively, D is TRBD2 (5 bases). The CDR3 extends over 11 amino acids. The V end was cut by 2 bases, the J end by 10 bases, with 6 bases between. The CDR3 DNA is TGTGCCAGCAGTTTAACGGGGGAGCAGTTCTTC. The encoded protein is CASSLTGEQFF.

This clonotype was picked up many times. The CDR3 loop is CSAPTSGTDTQYF. Here the CDR3 DNA reads TGCAGTGCTCCAACTAGCGGCACAGATACGCAGTATTTT. The chain joins TRBV20-1 to TRBJ2-3, with 7 bases aligning to TRBD2. The V and J ends lost 5 bases and 1 base, in that order; junction bases with no gene match: 3. CDR3 size: 13 residues. Germline V lookup: CDR1 DFQATT, CDR2 SNEGSKA (reference sequence).

There are many counts of this clonotype. This chain uses TRBV12-3 or TRBV12-4 with TRBJ2-5, with TRBD1 identical over 7 bases. The length of the CDR3 is 15 residues. J lost 5 bases, V lost 5 bases, and 11 bases had no gene match. The CDR3 sequence is CASSKKGQRGETQYF. The CDR3 bases are TGTGCCAGCAGTAAAAAGGGACAGCGTGGGGAGACCCAGTACTTC.

This clonotype was seen repeatedly, ten times or more. The V and J genes are TRBV28 and TRBJ1-5, with 8 bases aligning to TRBD1. This CDR3 contains 13 residues. CDR1 and CDR2 from the germline V gene are MDHEN and SYDVKM. The junction had 7 bases not matched to a gene; V was cut back by 6 bases and J by 9 bases. The CDR3 DNA follows: TGTGCCAGCAGACCAGGGGGCTCGGGGCCCCAGCATTTT. As protein: CASRPGGSGPQHF.

This clonotype was detected many times. CDR3 nucleotide sequence: TGCGCCAGCAGCCAAGAAAGCGGCTCTGGGGCCAACGTCCTGACTTTC. This sequence encodes CASSQESGSGANVLTF. The V gene is TRBV4-3, the J gene TRBJ2-6; possible D gene TRBD2, 5 bases. This CDR3 region has 16 residues. The germline V gene has CDR1 LGHNA and CDR2 YSLEER. Trimming left V 0 bases short and J 0 bases short, with 6 bases between.

This clonotype was recorded at least ten times. The CDR3 nucleotides read TGTGCCAGCAGCGGGACAGATAACTATGGCTACACCTTC. Translation gives CASSGTDNYGYTF. The chain employs TRBV12-3 or TRBV12-4 and TRBJ1-2; the match to TRBD1 covers 7 bases. CDR3 size: 13 residues. The trim removed 6 bases at V and 1 base at J, leaving 2 bases unmatched.

This clonotype is deemed medium-sized. V gene TRBV3-1 combines with J gene TRBJ2-7; 7 bases line up with TRBD1. Germline lookup yields CDR1 LGHDT and CDR2 YNNKEL (reference sequence). The junction had 3 bases not matched to a gene; V was cut back by 0 bases and J by 4 bases. The CDR3 covers 14 residues. CDR3: CASSQEDRAYEQYF. CDR3 DNA: TGTGCCAGCAGCCAAGAAGACAGGGCTTACGAGCAGTACTTC.

This clonotype was counted many times. This rearrangement joins TRBV6-5 to TRBJ2-7; tentative D call: TRBD1 (7 bases). Trimming removed 2 bases at V and 1 base at J, with 21 bases between. Germline CDR1 MNHEY, CDR2 SVGAGI. This CDR3 has 18 amino acids. CDR3 sequence (DNA): TGTGCCAGCAGTTACCCCGACGCCCGACAGGGACTGTCCTACGAGCAGTACTTC. Its translation: CASSYPDARQGLSYEQYF.

This clonotype occurred many times. The chain recombines TRBV12-3 or TRBV12-4 with TRBJ1-5; D is possibly TRBD1 (5 bases). Trimming took off 6 bases at V and 4 bases at J, with 13 bases between the two ends. The CDR3 loop spans 14 amino acids. This CDR3 reads CASSGGELNQPQHF. DNA for the CDR3: TGTGCCAGCAGCGGGGGTGAGCTAAATCAGCCCCAGCATTTT.

The V call is TRBV20-1, the J call TRBJ1-1, with 8 bases fitting TRBD1. Per the germline V gene, CDR1 is DFQATT and CDR2 is SNEGSKA (reference sequence). The CDR3 is 15 residues long. Unmatched junction bases numbered 7, after V lost 0 bases and J lost 4 bases. The CDR3 nucleotides read TGCAGTGCTAGAGATCCAACAGGGGGAGGCACTGAAGCTTTCTTT. It translates to CSARDPTGGGTEAFF.

The sample holds many counts of this clonotype. The genes are TRBV20-1 and TRBJ2-1; D gene ambiguous. Germline CDR1 and CDR2: DFQATT and SNEGSKA (reference sequence). The germline V and J ends were trimmed by 0 bases and 4 bases, with 10 bases remaining between them. The CDR3 is made up of 14 amino acids. The CDR3 reads CSARDFRSYNEQFF. CDR3 in DNA: TGCAGTGCTAGAGATTTTCGGTCGTACAATGAGCAGTTCTTC.

J is TRBJ1-6 and V is TRBV15; D is unclear. The germline V gene encodes CDR1 LNHNV and CDR2 YYDKDF (reference sequence). The length of the CDR3 is 12 residues. Trimming left V 1 base short and J 10 bases short, with 5 bases between. The CDR3 spells CATSRVGSPLHF. For the CDR3, the DNA is TGTGCCACCAGCAGAGTAGGGTCACCCCTCCACTTT. The full variable domain, completed using reference TRBV15 and TRBJ1-6, is DAMVIQNPRYQVTQFGKPVTLSCSQTLNHNVMYWYQQKSSQAPKLLFHYYDKDFNNEADTPDNFQSRRPNTSFCFLDIRSPGLGDTAMYLCATSRVGSPLHFGNGTRLTVT.

There are many counts of this clonotype. The chain uses TRBV28 and TRBJ2-1; the D gene is possibly TRBD1 (5 bases). Trimming removed 5 bases at V and 4 bases at J, with 9 bases between. CDR3 length equals 13 residues. The germline CDR1 and CDR2 sequences are MDHEN and SYDVKM. CDR3 nucleotides: TGTGCCAGCAGTCAAGACAGTTACAATGAGCAGTTCTTC. Protein product: CASSQDSYNEQFF.

This clonotype appeared many times. The V call is TRBV29-1, the J call TRBJ1-1, with 8 bases lining up with TRBD1. Germline CDR1 SQVTM, CDR2 ANQGSEA. The ends lost 6 bases at V and 5 bases at J; junction bases unmatched: 8. This CDR3 comprises 13 residues. The chain's CDR3 is CSVRQGSWTEAFF. In nucleotides, the CDR3 is TGCAGCGTCCGACAGGGGTCGTGGACTGAAGCTTTCTTT.

This clonotype was found many times. The chain has TRBV7-2 and TRBJ2-3; D is unresolved. Trimming left V 5 bases short and J 0 bases short, with 9 bases between. The CDR3 length is 14 residues. The germline CDR1 and CDR2 sequences are SGHTA and FQGNSA. The CDR3 sequence is CASSTTRSTDTQYF. Here the CDR3 DNA reads TGTGCCAGCAGCACCACAAGGAGCACAGATACGCAGTATTTT.

This clonotype was observed at least ten times. The rearrangement uses TRBV4-3 and TRBJ2-3; 10 positions agree with TRBD2. The germline CDR1 and CDR2 sequences are LGHNA and YSLEER. The ends lost 2 bases at V and 4 bases at J; junction bases unmatched: 9. The CDR3 is made up of 17 amino acids. The DNA of the CDR3 is TGCGCCAGCAGCCAAAACCCAAGCGGGGGGGCGTCAGATACGCAGTATTTT. Encoded protein: CASSQNPSGGASDTQYF.

This clonotype was seen ten or more times. The chain combines TRBV11-2 with TRBJ2-1; no clear D gene. The V gene lost 2 bases and the J gene lost 3 bases, with 11 bases spanning the gap. Germline V lookup: CDR1 SGHAT, CDR2 FQNNGV. The length of the CDR3 is 15 residues. CDR3 DNA: TGTGCCAGCAGCTTACGAGCAGCTAGCTACAATGAGCAGTTCTTC. It translates to CASSLRAASYNEQFF.

This clonotype was detected ten times or more. The rearrangement uses TRBV7-2 and TRBJ1-2; D may be TRBD1 (6 bases). The CDR3 contains 14 residues. V lost 5 bases and J lost 3, with 13 bases in between. Germline V gene data show CDR1 as SGHTA and CDR2 as FQGNSA. The CDR3 nucleotides read TGTGCCAGCAGCCTAGGTCGGACAGACTATGGCTACACCTTC. Residues: CASSLGRTDYGYTF.

This clonotype was seen only a few times. The chain carries TRBV20-1 and TRBJ2-3; D could derive from TRBD1 or TRBD2 (5 bases each). Between the trimmed V and J ends, which lost 6 bases and 1 base, there was a span of 11 bases. Germline CDR1 DFQATT, CDR2 SNEGSKA (reference sequence). The CDR3 covers 13 residues. CDR3 protein: CSAGVSGTDTQYF. The CDR3 DNA reads TGCAGTGCGGGGGTGTCTGGCACAGATACGCAGTATTTT.

This clonotype is deemed medium-sized. The rearrangement uses TRBV28 and TRBJ2-7, with a weak D call TRBD2 (5 bases). V was shortened by 3 bases and J by 0 bases, with 9 bases between the two germline ends. Germline CDR1 MDHEN, CDR2 SYDVKM. The CDR3 has 14 amino acids. In DNA, the CDR3 is TGTGCCAGCAGTTTTGAGGGCCACTCCTACGAGCAGTACTTC. Translating it yields CASSFEGHSYEQYF. Drawing the rest from reference TRBV28 and TRBJ2-7, the complete variable domain is DVKVTQSSRYLVKRTGEKVFLECVQDMDHENMFWYRQDPGLGLRLIYFSYDVKMKEKGDIPEGYSVSREKKERFSLILESASTNQTSMYLCASSFEGHSYEQYFGPGTRLTVT.

This clonotype is deemed medium-sized. This chain connects TRBV2 to TRBJ2-5; D gene unclear. Per the germline V gene, CDR1 is SNHLY and CDR2 is FYNNEI. The CDR3 consists of 11 residues. Between the trimmed V and J ends, which lost 7 bases and 7 bases, there was a span of 10 bases. Here the CDR3 reads CASTSDGTQYF. In DNA, the CDR3 is TGTGCCAGCACAAGCGACGGGACCCAGTACTTC.

This clonotype is judged medium-sized. The V call is TRBV27, the J call TRBJ2-3, with a tentative D call TRBD1 (5 bases). CDR1 and CDR2 (germline): MNHEY, SMNVEV (reference sequence). The V and J ends lost 3 bases and 4 bases respectively, with 8 bases between them. The CDR3 covers 13 residues. DNA of the CDR3: TGTGCCAGCAGTTTGCAGGGTCCAGATACGCAGTATTTT. Protein sequence: CASSLQGPDTQYF.

This clonotype has just a few counts. The genes are TRBV19 and TRBJ2-1; TRBD2 matches at 8 bases. The J segment lost 4 bases and the V segment lost 7 bases, leaving 6 bases of the junction unmatched. This CDR3 has 14 amino acids. Germline CDR1 reads LNHDA; CDR2 reads SQIVND (reference sequence). The CDR3 region is CASNERGIYNEQFF. CDR3 nucleotide sequence: TGTGCCAGTAATGAGCGGGGGATATACAATGAGCAGTTCTTC.

This chain uses TRBV28 with TRBJ2-7; 7 positions agree with TRBD1. Germline loops: CDR1 MDHEN, CDR2 SYDVKM. The CDR3 runs to 17 residues. V lost 3 bases to trimming and J lost 0 bases; unmatched junction nucleotides: 11. The CDR3 sequence: CASSFPMGQLSSYEQYF. CDR3 DNA sequence: TGTGCCAGCAGTTTTCCCATGGGACAGCTCAGCTCCTACGAGCAGTACTTC.

This clonotype was counted many times. V is TRBV29-1 and J is TRBJ1-1, with 8 bases aligning to TRBD1. J gave up 2 bases and V 6 bases, and 5 bases lay outside the gene matches. Looked up from germline, CDR1 is SQVTM and CDR2 is ANQGSEA. This CDR3 spans 13 amino acids. CDR3 nucleotides: TGCAGCGTACCGGGACAGGCTAACACTGAAGCTTTCTTT. This translates into CSVPGQANTEAFF.

V is TRBV7-9 and J is TRBJ2-4; D might be TRBD1 or TRBD2, each matching 5 bases. This CDR3 is built from 19 residues. Germline CDR1 reads SEHNR; CDR2 reads FQNEAQ (reference sequence). The V and J ends lost 4 bases and 0 bases respectively, with 22 bases between them. The CDR3: CASSSTGTQKPLAKNIQYF. The DNA of the CDR3 is TGTGCCAGCAGCTCGACCGGGACCCAAAAACCCCTAGCCAAAAACATTCAGTACTTC.

This clonotype is medium-sized by share. The chain is built from TRBV10-3 and TRBJ2-3, with 9 bases that match TRBD2. V trimming: 2 bases; J trimming: 5 bases; junction bases outside the gene matches: 5. The CDR3 loop spans 15 amino acids. CDR1 and CDR2 from the germline V gene are ENHRY and SYGVKD. Here the CDR3 reads CAISEGRGGQDTQYF. In DNA, the CDR3 is TGTGCCATCAGTGAGGGGCGGGGGGGCCAAGATACGCAGTATTTT.

This clonotype was counted many times. The rearrangement links TRBV28 to TRBJ2-7; 7 bases line up with TRBD2. Germline CDR1 reads MDHEN; CDR2 reads SYDVKM. The length of the CDR3 is 13 residues. V shed 11 bases, J shed 3 bases, and the junction held 10 bases outside the gene matches. CDR3 protein: CASALAALYEQYF. In DNA form, the CDR3 reads TGTGCCTCTGCCCTAGCGGCCCTCTACGAGCAGTACTTC. The full variable domain, in which reference TRBV28 and TRBJ2-7 provide the parts outside the CDR3, is DVKVTQSSRYLVKRTGEKVFLECVQDMDHENMFWYRQDPGLGLRLIYFSYDVKMKEKGDIPEGYSVSREKKERFSLILESASTNQTSMYLCASALAALYEQYFGPGTRLTVT.

The chain is built from TRBV19 and TRBJ1-5; D unresolved. V gave up 6 bases and J gave up 3 bases, with 12 bases separating them. CDR3 length: 14 amino acids. From germline, CDR1 is LNHDA and CDR2 SQIVND (reference sequence). The CDR3 nucleotides read TGTGCCAGTAGCCCTGACTCCTACAATCAGCCCCAGCATTTT. This sequence encodes CASSPDSYNQPQHF. The whole variable domain, remainder taken from reference TRBV19 and TRBJ1-5, is DGGITQSPKYLFRKEGQNVTLSCEQNLNHDAMYWYRQDPGQGLRLIYYSQIVNDFQKGDIAEGYSVSREKKESFPLTVTSAQKNPTAFYLCASSPDSYNQPQHFGDGTRLSIL.

The chain joins TRBV19 to TRBJ1-4, with TRBD1 identical over 8 bases. The CDR3 is made up of 14 amino acids. The germline V gene has CDR1 LNHDA and CDR2 SQIVND (reference sequence). V lost 6 bases and J lost 5; bases outside the gene matches: 5. This CDR3 is CASSARQGNEKLFF. CDR3 sequence (DNA): TGTGCCAGTAGCGCGAGACAGGGGAATGAAAAACTGTTTTTT.